This note documents a single T cell receptor beta chain sequence. Its antigen is unknown. The data stem from a study of OX40 agonist ivuxolimab in advanced cancers. Background on the study: Participants, approximately 80% male, averaged around 60 years of age, ranging from roughly 23 to 80.

Patients had blood sampled at baseline and again on cycle 4 day 1 and cycle 7 day 1. Data came from immunoSEQ multiplex PCR; TCRdb stores just in-frame clones and leaves some out. The sample has about 73,000 clones, about 89% seen once. This CDR3 region has 13 residues. The V gene end was trimmed by 7 bases and the J gene end by 7 bases; junction bases not matched to a gene: 8. In germline, CDR1 is SNHLY, CDR2 FYNNEI. Findings and limits, study-wide: Partial responders at 0.1-3.0 mg/kg had among the lowest clonal expansion.

Sequences were derived from CD4+ or CD8+ T cells sorted from blood, sampled in a trial of the OX40 agonist ivuxolimab. V and J are TRBV2 and TRBJ2-7, with 9 bases matching TRBD2. This TCR was recovered from an adult with an advanced solid tumor such as melanoma, head and neck, liver or kidney cancer. CDR3 protein: CASTRGRAWEQYF. The CDR3 DNA is TGTGCCAGCACCCGCGGGAGGGCCTGGGAGCAGTACTTC.